These T cell receptor beta chains were read from a single sample in a study of T cell responses to AZD1222 COVID-19 vaccine. Sequenced by immunoSEQ multiplex PCR; TCRdb stores in-frame clones only, minus some. The sample holds tens of thousands of clones; 75% to 90% are singletons and the top ten take roughly 22%. The material sequenced was peripheral blood, taken on day 0 of AZD1222 vaccination. The receptors derive from an adult in good health. Both conserved end residues are part of each CDR3. A D gene is named only where the DNA matches it firmly. The size of a clone is reported for some rows only, either as once, few or many, or as a class for expanded clones.

D: NA; V: TRBV4-1; size: NA; J: TRBJ1-3; CDR3: CASSQDLWTSGNTIYF; DNA: TGCGCCAGCAGCCAAGATCTATGGACATCGGGAAACACCATATATTTT
D: NA; V: TRBV19; size: NA; J: TRBJ1-2; CDR3: CASSIPGYEILGNYGYTF; DNA: TGTGCCAGTAGTATACCGGGTTATGAAATCCTTGGTAACTATGGCTACACCTTC
D: NA; V: TRBV5-1; size: NA; J: TRBJ1-2; CDR3: CASSLDSGGYGYTF; DNA: TGCGCCAGCAGCTTGGATTCCGGGGGCTATGGCTACACCTTC
D: NA; V: TRBV6-1; size: NA; J: TRBJ1-6; CDR3: CASSESWDNRNSPLHF; DNA: TGTGCCAGCAGTGAAAGCTGGGATAACAGGAATTCACCCCTCCACTTT
D: NA; V: TRBV5-6; size: NA; J: TRBJ1-2; CDR3: CASSLAGVSPSGYTF; DNA: TGTGCCAGCAGCTTGGCCGGGGTTTCCCCCTCTGGCTACACCTTC
D: TRBD1; V: TRBV5-5; size: NA; J: TRBJ1-3; CDR3: CASGQGAGGNTIYF; DNA: TGTGCCAGCGGACAGGGGGCGGGTGGAAACACCATATATTTT
D: NA; V: TRBV29-1; size: NA; J: TRBJ2-7; CDR3: CSVGTEGRYEQYF; DNA: TGCAGCGTGGGGACCGAGGGGAGATACGAGCAGTACTTC
D: NA; V: TRBV6-5; size: NA; J: TRBJ1-1; CDR3: CASSYRDGHTEAFF; DNA: TGTGCCAGCAGTTACCGGGACGGCCACACTGAAGCTTTCTTT
D: TRBD2; V: TRBV14; size: NA; J: TRBJ2-1; CDR3: CASSPRTSGNNEQFF; DNA: TGTGCCAGCAGCCCTCGGACTAGCGGTAACAATGAGCAGTTCTTC
D: NA; V: TRBV20-1; size: NA; J: TRBJ2-7; CDR3: CSASLDASYEQYF; DNA: TGCAGTGCTAGTCTGGACGCTTCCTACGAGCAGTACTTC
D: NA; V: TRBV5-1; size: NA; J: TRBJ2-7; CDR3: CASSLDARGITYEQYF; DNA: TGCGCCAGCAGCTTGGACGCCAGGGGAATAACCTACGAGCAGTACTTC
D: TRBD1; V: TRBV7-9; size: once; J: TRBJ1-1; CDR3: CASSSGRGTGSLVEAFF; DNA: TGTGCCAGCAGCTCGGGCAGAGGGACAGGTTCCCTCGTTGAAGCTTTCTTT
D: TRBD1; V: TRBV11-2; size: NA; J: TRBJ2-1; CDR3: CASSFYGTGSNEQFF; DNA: TGTGCCAGCAGCTTTTACGGGACAGGAAGCAATGAGCAGTTCTTC
D: NA; V: TRBV7-9; size: NA; J: TRBJ1-1; CDR3: CASSFPGTYF; DNA: TGTGCCAGCAGCTTCCCCGGGACGTACTTT
D: NA; V: TRBV9; size: NA; J: TRBJ1-2; CDR3: CASSPLRPWTDGYTF; DNA: TGTGCCAGCAGCCCCCTTCGGCCCTGGACAGATGGCTACACCTTC
D: NA; V: TRBV5-1; size: NA; J: TRBJ1-4; CDR3: CASSSGTVATNEKLFF; DNA: TGCGCCAGCAGCTCAGGGACGGTCGCAACTAATGAAAAACTGTTTTTT
D: NA; V: TRBV19; size: NA; J: TRBJ2-2; CDR3: CASSTGGFGTGELFF; DNA: TGTGCCAGTAGTACGGGTGGGTTCGGCACCGGGGAGCTGTTTTTT
D: NA; V: TRBV6-1; size: NA; J: TRBJ2-7; CDR3: CASSEAGASLEQYF; DNA: TGTGCCAGCAGTGAAGCGGGGGCCTCCCTCGAGCAGTACTTC
D: NA; V: TRBV2; size: NA; J: TRBJ1-2; CDR3: CASSEESRYGYTF; DNA: TGTGCCAGCAGTGAAGAGTCTCGCTATGGCTACACCTTC
D: NA; V: TRBV5-1; size: few; J: TRBJ2-7; CDR3: CASSMQSEQYF; DNA: TGCGCCAGCAGCATGCAATCGGAGCAGTACTTC
D: NA; V: TRBV19; size: NA; J: TRBJ2-1; CDR3: CATAGRANEQFF; DNA: TGTGCCACCGCGGGCAGGGCCAATGAGCAGTTCTTC
D: TRBD1; V: TRBV6-4; size: NA; J: TRBJ1-1; CDR3: CASSVSGQGTEAFF; DNA: TGTGCCAGCAGTGTCTCCGGACAGGGCACTGAAGCTTTCTTT
D: TRBD1; V: TRBV3-1/TRBV3-2; size: NA; J: TRBJ2-7; CDR3: CASSQDHPGTGDAKQYF; DNA: TGTGCCAGCAGCCAAGATCACCCAGGGACAGGGGACGCGAAGCAGTACTTC
D: NA; V: TRBV4-1; size: NA; J: TRBJ2-7; CDR3: CASSQGAAPNYEQYF; DNA: TGCGCCAGCAGCCAAGGGGCAGCCCCAAATTACGAGCAGTACTTC
D: NA; V: TRBV28; size: NA; J: TRBJ1-2; CDR3: CASTPGAGLYYGYTF; DNA: TGTGCCAGCACCCCGGGGGCAGGATTGTACTATGGCTACACCTTC
D: TRBD2; V: TRBV4-1; size: NA; J: TRBJ2-1; CDR3: CASSLLEAGSMWGGEQFF; DNA: TGCGCCAGCAGCCTTCTTGAAGCGGGTTCTATGTGGGGGGGTGAGCAGTTCTTC
D: NA; V: TRBV5-8; size: NA; J: TRBJ1-2; CDR3: CASSLGLAMGEGYTF; DNA: TGTGCCAGCAGCTTAGGGCTAGCCATGGGAGAGGGCTACACCTTC
D: NA; V: TRBV2; size: NA; J: TRBJ2-7; CDR3: CASSVGQRSYEQYF; DNA: TGTGCCAGCAGTGTCGGACAGCGCTCCTACGAGCAGTACTTC
D: NA; V: TRBV5-6; size: NA; J: TRBJ2-7; CDR3: CASNLLGLEAEQYF; DNA: TGTGCCAGCAACCTCCTCGGGCTAGAGGCCGAGCAGTACTTC
D: NA; V: TRBV9; size: NA; J: TRBJ1-2; CDR3: CASSVKPNYGYTF; DNA: TGTGCCAGCAGCGTAAAACCTAACTATGGCTACACCTTC
D: NA; V: TRBV30; size: NA; J: TRBJ2-7; CDR3: CAWSGSQLMPEQYF; DNA: TGTGCCTGGAGTGGGTCCCAGTTAATGCCCGAGCAGTACTTC
D: NA; V: TRBV20-1; size: NA; J: TRBJ2-7; CDR3: CSARGGYEQYF; DNA: TGCAGTGCTAGAGGCGGCTACGAGCAGTACTTC
D: NA; V: TRBV7-9; size: few; J: TRBJ2-2; CDR3: CASSLGFTGELFF; DNA: TGTGCCAGCAGCTTAGGGTTCACCGGGGAGCTGTTTTTT
D: TRBD1; V: TRBV5-1; size: NA; J: TRBJ2-7; CDR3: CASSWGQNVYEQYF; DNA: TGCGCCAGCAGCTGGGGACAGAATGTCTACGAGCAGTACTTC
D: TRBD1; V: TRBV27; size: NA; J: TRBJ2-5; CDR3: CASSFRQGAWTQYF; DNA: TGTGCCAGCAGTTTCCGACAGGGGGCTTGGACCCAGTACTTC
D: NA; V: TRBV6-5; size: NA; J: TRBJ1-2; CDR3: CASSYSSGNYGYTF; DNA: TGTGCCAGCAGTTACTCATCAGGAAACTATGGCTACACCTTC
D: NA; V: TRBV6-1; size: NA; J: TRBJ1-4; CDR3: CASSEALGRSDEKLFF; DNA: TGTGCCAGCAGTGAAGCTCTGGGGAGGTCGGATGAAAAACTGTTTTTT